Listed below are T cell receptor beta chains from one sample, sequenced in a study of neoadjuvant anti-PD-1 for oral cavity cancer. Here immunoSEQ multiplex PCR was the method, and the copy in TCRdb shows in-frame clones only, minus some. The sample holds under 7,500 clones, about 60% seen once. The sample consisted of tumor tissue, taken after nivolumab (anti-PD-1) treatment. The receptors were gathered from a person between 40 and 85 years old with oral cavity squamous cell carcinoma. CDR3s include the opening cysteine and the closing phenylalanine or tryptophan. The order of the fields is clone size, J gene, D gene, V gene, CDR3 DNA, CDR3 protein. The D gene is left open where the match is weak. A clone size is listed for some rows: how often the clone was seen (once, few, many), or a class if it is expanded.

>few|TRBJ1-6|NA|TRBV15
TGTGCCACCAGCAGAGATGGAGGGGGGCCGCTCCACTTT
CATSRDGGGPLHF
>NA|TRBJ1-1|NA|TRBV7-9
TGTGCCAGCAGCTTAGCGGCGGGGAACACTGAAGCTTTCTTT
CASSLAAGNTEAFF
>NA|TRBJ1-5|NA|TRBV6-1
TGTGCCAGCAGTGAAGATGGGGGCAATCAGCCCCAGCATTTT
CASSEDGGNQPQHF
>few|TRBJ1-6|NA|TRBV28
TGTGCCAGCAACCTACTTCGGGCACCCCTCCACTTT
CASNLLRAPLHF
>NA|TRBJ2-3|NA|TRBV29-1
TGCAGCGTTAACCTTAACACAGATACGCAGTATTTT
CSVNLNTDTQYF
>NA|TRBJ2-5|TRBD2|TRBV5-1
TGCGCCAGCAGCGCGGGGGAGCTGGGAGAGACCCAGTACTTC
CASSAGELGETQYF
>once|TRBJ1-1|NA|TRBV7-3
TGTGCCAGCAGCTTAAACGTGCAGGCGGCAGGAACTGAAGCCTTCTTT
CASSLNVQAAGTEAFF
>NA|TRBJ2-5|TRBD2|TRBV5-6
TGTGCCAGCAGCCCTCAGCGGGGTCAAGAGACCCAGTACTTC
CASSPQRGQETQYF
>NA|TRBJ2-2|NA|TRBV6-6
TGTGCCAGCAGTAGGGCAGAGCGCCCCGGGGAGCTGTTTTTT
CASSRAERPGELFF
>few|TRBJ1-2|TRBD1|TRBV2
TGTGCCACCCGACAGGGGGACTTCTATGGCTACACCTTC
CATRQGDFYGYTF
>NA|TRBJ2-7|NA|TRBV5-5
TGTGCCTGGGGGGACGGCTCCTACGAGCAGTACTTC
CAWGDGSYEQYF
>NA|TRBJ1-2|NA|TRBV30
TGTGCCTGGAGCTTTCACAGGACATCCTATGGCTACACCTTC
CAWSFHRTSYGYTF
>NA|TRBJ1-2|TRBD1|TRBV19
TGTGCCAGTATCCAGGGGGCGAACGGCTACACCTTC
CASIQGANGYTF
>once|TRBJ1-1|NA|TRBV28
TGTGCCAGCAGCCGAATTAGACAGGCTGGGAACACTGAAGCTTTCTTT
CASSRIRQAGNTEAFF
>NA|TRBJ1-4|NA|TRBV27
TGTGCCAGCAGTCAAAATGAAAAACTGTTTTTT
CASSQNEKLFF
>once|TRBJ1-1|NA|TRBV29-1
TGCAGCGTTGAACTTCACAGTCGGAACACTGAAGCTTTCTTT
CSVELHSRNTEAFF
>NA|TRBJ1-3|NA|TRBV20-1
TGCAGTGCCCCTGCGGGGGGCACCATATATTTT
CSAPAGGTIYF
>few|TRBJ1-4|TRBD1|TRBV9
TGTGCCAGCAGCGCTCCCGACAGGGGAGCTGGTACTAATGAAAAACTGTTTTTT
CASSAPDRGAGTNEKLFF
>NA|TRBJ2-2|NA|TRBV27
TGTGCCAGCAGCCATAGGGGTGGCGGGGAGCTGTTTTTT
CASSHRGGGELFF
>NA|TRBJ2-1|TRBD1|TRBV10-3
TGTGCCATCAGCGGGGACAGCCGTAATGAGCAGTTCTTC
CAISGDSRNEQFF
>NA|TRBJ1-4|NA|TRBV11-2
TGTGCCAGCAGCTTAGTACTTGTACAGGGAGGAAATGAAAAACTGTTTTTT
CASSLVLVQGGNEKLFF
>NA|TRBJ2-1|TRBD1|TRBV18
TGTGCCAGCTCCGGGACAGGGGGGTCCTACAATGAGCAGTTCTTC
CASSGTGGSYNEQFF
>NA|TRBJ1-1|TRBD1|TRBV27
TGTGCCAGCTCCCCGTCCCCCAGACAGGGTGATGAAGCTTTCTTT
CASSPSPRQGDEAFF
>NA|TRBJ2-7|NA|TRBV18
TGTGCCAGCTCATCGACTAGCTACGAGCAGTACTTC
CASSSTSYEQYF
>once|TRBJ1-1|TRBD1|TRBV7-8
TGTGCCAGCACGATCGACAGGGGACGCTTTGGGTTTTCGAACACTGAAGCTTTCTTT
CASTIDRGRFGFSNTEAFF
>few|TRBJ2-1|NA|TRBV10-3
TGTGCCATCAGTGAGACCTCGGGGGGCCTATACAATGAGCAGTTCTTC
CAISETSGGLYNEQFF
>NA|TRBJ1-5|NA|TRBV6-4
TGTGCCAGCAGTGGACAGCCTAATCAGCCCCAGCATTTT
CASSGQPNQPQHF
>few|TRBJ1-1|TRBD1|TRBV18
TGTGCCAGCTCACCATTGGCAGGGGGCTTTGGGTCGTACACTGAAGCTTTCTTT
CASSPLAGGFGSYTEAFF
>NA|TRBJ1-5|TRBD1|TRBV19
TGTGCCAGTAGTACTACGGGACAGGGGCGCAATCAGCCCCAGCATTTT
CASSTTGQGRNQPQHF
>few|TRBJ2-7|NA|TRBV27
TGTGCCAGCAGTCTCCGAAGGGGGGGGGTCGACGAGCAGTACTTC
CASSLRRGGVDEQYF
>NA|TRBJ1-3|NA|TRBV12-5
TGTGCTAGTGGTTTGGTACGAGGCGGGCCCGGATTCTCGGGAAACACCATATATTTT
CASGLVRGGPGFSGNTIYF
>once|TRBJ2-1|TRBD2|TRBV29-1
TGCAGCGTGGGGAAGAGCGGGGGGGTCTACAATGAGCAGTTCTTC
CSVGKSGGVYNEQFF
>few|TRBJ2-7|NA|TRBV27
TGTGCCAGCAGTTTATACCCGCGATCCTACGAGCAGTACTTC
CASSLYPRSYEQYF
>NA|TRBJ1-6|TRBD1|TRBV19
TGTGCCAGTATATCGACTCGAACAGGGGGAGATTCACCCCTCCACTTT
CASISTRTGGDSPLHF
>NA|TRBJ2-1|NA|TRBV9
TGTGCCAGCAGCGTAGAAGTGGGAGGCCCTATAAATGAGCAGTTCTTC
CASSVEVGGPINEQFF
>NA|TRBJ2-5|NA|TRBV9
TGTGCCAGCAGCCCCCAGGGGACCTACCAAGAGACCCAGTACTTC
CASSPQGTYQETQYF
>NA|TRBJ2-2|NA|TRBV6-1
TGTGCCAGCAGTGAAGCGGGAAGACTATACACCGGGGAGCTGTTTTTT
CASSEAGRLYTGELFF
>NA|TRBJ1-6|TRBD1|TRBV5-5
TGTGCCAGCAGCCCGCCGACAGGGGATAATTCACCCCTCCACTTT
CASSPPTGDNSPLHF
>NA|TRBJ2-6|NA|TRBV28
TGTGCCAGCAGGGCGGGACCCAGCTCTGGGGCCAACGTCCTGACTTTC
CASRAGPSSGANVLTF
>NA|TRBJ2-1|NA|TRBV5-4
TGTGCCAGCAGCACCAAGCGCGACAATGAGCAGTTCTTC
CASSTKRDNEQFF
>NA|TRBJ2-1|NA|TRBV19
TGTGCCAGTAGTATGGGCGGTCTCTCCTACAATGAGCAGTTCTTC
CASSMGGLSYNEQFF
>NA|TRBJ2-1|TRBD2|TRBV7-6
TGTGCCAGCACCCGAATAGCGGGAGGGTACAATGAGCAGTTCTTC
CASTRIAGGYNEQFF
>few|TRBJ2-5|TRBD2|TRBV14
TGTGCCAGCAGCCTACTAGCGGGGGAAGAGACCCAGTACTTC
CASSLLAGEETQYF
>NA|TRBJ2-5|NA|TRBV7-9
TGTGCCACCTCATGGCGGCTCCAAGAGACCCAGTACTTC
CATSWRLQETQYF
>NA|TRBJ2-5|NA|TRBV7-9
TGTGCCAGCAGCTTAGGAGCCCGGGAGACCCAGTACTTC
CASSLGARETQYF
>NA|TRBJ1-6|NA|TRBV6-6
TGTGCCAGCACTTTACGGGAGGGTAGTGTAACGCCCCTCCACTTT
CASTLREGSVTPLHF
>NA|TRBJ2-2|NA|TRBV14
TGTGCCAGCAGCCGCCCGATTGGTGAAGGAGGTGCGAGGAGCACCGGGGAGCTGTTTTTT
CASSRPIGEGGARSTGELFF
>NA|TRBJ1-5|NA|TRBV27
TGTGCCAGCAGTTTAAGAGCCAGCATTGTGGGCAATCAGCCCCAGCATTTT
CASSLRASIVGNQPQHF